This T cell receptor (beta chain) was captured by sequencing in a study of T cell responses to AZD1222 COVID-19 vaccine. General study results and limits: Nearly half of the spike-specific TCRs reportedly recognize variant regions that carry no mutations. There were vaccine-associated CD4 TCRs across spike, dominant at 160-218 and 743-854. White British people made up most donors, females outnumbered males, and clonal diversity was possibly underestimated. Repertoire sampling occurred only after the peak T cell response.

TCRdb's copy holds only in-frame clones and misses some; the assay was immunoSEQ multiplex PCR. The sample lists around 150,000 clones; almost 85% were seen once. As for this clone: The antigen remains unidentified.

The V gene's germline CDR1 is MNHNS and CDR2 SASEGT. The CDR3 is 16 amino acids. Trimming stripped 2 bases from V and 5 bases from J, with 15 bases between. The chain is built from TRBV6-1 and TRBJ1-4; D ambiguous. The receptor was derived from an adult who received the MenACWY meningococcal vaccine as a control. Here the sequenced sample was peripheral blood, taken 28 days after the second dose of the MenACWY control vaccine. CDR3: CASSENGPKKNEKLFF. CDR3 in DNA: TGTGCCAGCAGTGAAAATGGCCCCAAAAAAAATGAAAAACTGTTTTTT.